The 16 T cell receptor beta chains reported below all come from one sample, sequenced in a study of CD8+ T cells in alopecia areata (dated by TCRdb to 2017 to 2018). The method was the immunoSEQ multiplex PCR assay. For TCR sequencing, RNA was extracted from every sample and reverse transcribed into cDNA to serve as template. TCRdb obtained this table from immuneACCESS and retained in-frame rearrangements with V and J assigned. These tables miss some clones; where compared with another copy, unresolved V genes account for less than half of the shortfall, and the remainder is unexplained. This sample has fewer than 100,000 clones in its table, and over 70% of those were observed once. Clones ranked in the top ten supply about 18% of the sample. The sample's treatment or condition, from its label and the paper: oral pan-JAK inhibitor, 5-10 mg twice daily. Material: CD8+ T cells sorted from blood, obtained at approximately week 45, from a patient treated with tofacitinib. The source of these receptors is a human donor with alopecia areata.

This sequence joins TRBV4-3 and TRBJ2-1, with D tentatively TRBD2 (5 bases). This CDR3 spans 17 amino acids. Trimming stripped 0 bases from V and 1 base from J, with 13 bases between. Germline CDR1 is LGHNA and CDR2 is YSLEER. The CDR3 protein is CASSQDRSLASYNEQFF. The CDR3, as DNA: TGCGCCAGCAGCCAAGATCGGTCGCTAGCTTCCTACAATGAGCAGTTCTTC.

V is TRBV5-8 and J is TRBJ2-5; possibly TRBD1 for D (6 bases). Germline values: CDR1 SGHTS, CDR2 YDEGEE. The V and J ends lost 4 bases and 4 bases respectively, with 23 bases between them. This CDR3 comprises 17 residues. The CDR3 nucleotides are TGTGCCAGCAGCCCCCACAGGGAAAACCTCCGGGGAGAGACCCAGTACTTC. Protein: CASSPHRENLRGETQYF.

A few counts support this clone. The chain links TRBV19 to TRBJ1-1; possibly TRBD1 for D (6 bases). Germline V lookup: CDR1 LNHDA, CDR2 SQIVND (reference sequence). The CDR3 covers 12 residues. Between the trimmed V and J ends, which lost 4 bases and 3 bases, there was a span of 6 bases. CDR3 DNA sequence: TGTGCCAGTAGTACAGGGGACACTGAAGCTTTCTTT. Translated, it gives CASSTGDTEAFF.

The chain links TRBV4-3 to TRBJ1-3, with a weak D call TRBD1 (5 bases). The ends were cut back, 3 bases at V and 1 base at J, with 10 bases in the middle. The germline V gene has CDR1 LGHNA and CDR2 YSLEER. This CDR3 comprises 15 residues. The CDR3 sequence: CASSQMAGSGNTIYF. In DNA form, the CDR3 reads TGCGCCAGCAGCCAGATGGCAGGGTCTGGAAACACCATATATTTT.

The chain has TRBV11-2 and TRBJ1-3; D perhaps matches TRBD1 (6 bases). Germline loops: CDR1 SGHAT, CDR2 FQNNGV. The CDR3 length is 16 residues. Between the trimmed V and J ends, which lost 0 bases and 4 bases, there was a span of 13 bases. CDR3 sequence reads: CASSLDKPGVGNTIYF. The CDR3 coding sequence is TGTGCCAGCAGCTTAGATAAACCAGGGGTCGGAAACACCATATATTTT.

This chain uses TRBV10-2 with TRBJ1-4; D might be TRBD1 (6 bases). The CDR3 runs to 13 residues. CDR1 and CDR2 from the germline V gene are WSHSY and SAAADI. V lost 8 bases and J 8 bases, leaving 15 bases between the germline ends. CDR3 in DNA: TGCGCCAGCGGGGACATTAGGGGCGAAAAACTGTTTTTT. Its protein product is CASGDIRGEKLFF.

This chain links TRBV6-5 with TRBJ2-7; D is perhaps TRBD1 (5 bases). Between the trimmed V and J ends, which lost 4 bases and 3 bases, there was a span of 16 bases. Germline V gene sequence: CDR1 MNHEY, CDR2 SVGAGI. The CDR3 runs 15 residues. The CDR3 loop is CASSSRQSTGYEQYF. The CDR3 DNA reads TGTGCCAGCAGTTCCAGACAGTCAACGGGCTACGAGCAGTACTTC.

CDR3 loop: CASSVEGGRLTYEQYF. DNA for the CDR3: TGTGCCAGCAGCGTAGAGGGCGGACGACTAACCTACGAGCAGTACTTC. The chain has TRBV9 and TRBJ2-7; tentative D call: TRBD2 (5 bases). Germline CDR1 reads SGDLS; CDR2 reads YYNGEE. CDR3 length equals 16 residues. Between the trimmed V and J ends, which lost 0 bases and 2 bases, there was a span of 15 bases. Full variable domain (missing parts from reference TRBV9 and TRBJ2-7): DSGVTQTPKHLITATGQRVTLRCSPRSGDLSVYWYQQSLDQGLQFLIQYYNGEERAKGNILERFSAQQFPDLHSELNLSSLELGDSALYFCASSVEGGRLTYEQYFGPGTRLTVT.

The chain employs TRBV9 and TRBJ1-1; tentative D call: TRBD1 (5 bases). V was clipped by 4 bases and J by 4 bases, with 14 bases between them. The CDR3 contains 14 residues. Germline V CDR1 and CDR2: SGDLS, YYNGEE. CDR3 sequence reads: CASSLLNGGTEAFF. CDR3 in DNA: TGTGCCAGCAGCCTCCTTAATGGGGGCACTGAAGCTTTCTTT.

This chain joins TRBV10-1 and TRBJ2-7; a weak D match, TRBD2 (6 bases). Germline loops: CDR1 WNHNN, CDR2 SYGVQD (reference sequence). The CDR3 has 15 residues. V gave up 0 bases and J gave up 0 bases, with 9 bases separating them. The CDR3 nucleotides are TGCGCCAGCAGTGAGTCAAGGGAGGTCTCCTACGAGCAGTACTTC. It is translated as CASSESREVSYEQYF.

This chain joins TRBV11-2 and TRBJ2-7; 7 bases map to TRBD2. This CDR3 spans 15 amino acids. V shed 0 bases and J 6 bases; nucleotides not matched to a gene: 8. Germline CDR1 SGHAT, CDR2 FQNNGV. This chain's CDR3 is CASSLDPDWGGEQYF. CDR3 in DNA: TGTGCCAGCAGCTTAGACCCGGATTGGGGGGGCGAGCAGTACTTC.

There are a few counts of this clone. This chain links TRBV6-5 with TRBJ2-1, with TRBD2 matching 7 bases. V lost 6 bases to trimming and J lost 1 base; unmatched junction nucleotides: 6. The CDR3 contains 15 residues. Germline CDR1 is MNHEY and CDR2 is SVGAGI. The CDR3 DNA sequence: TGTGCCAGCAGCCTTTCGGGGGGATCCTACAATGAGCAGTTCTTC. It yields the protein CASSLSGGSYNEQFF.

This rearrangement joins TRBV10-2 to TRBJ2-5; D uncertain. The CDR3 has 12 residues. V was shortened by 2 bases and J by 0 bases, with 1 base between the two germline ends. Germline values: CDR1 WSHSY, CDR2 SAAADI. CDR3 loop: CASSEDQETQYF. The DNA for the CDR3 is TGCGCCAGCAGTGAGGACCAAGAGACCCAGTACTTC.

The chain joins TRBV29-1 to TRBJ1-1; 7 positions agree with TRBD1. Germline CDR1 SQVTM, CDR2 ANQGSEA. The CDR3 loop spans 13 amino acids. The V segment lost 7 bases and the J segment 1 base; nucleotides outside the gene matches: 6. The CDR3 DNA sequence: TGCAGCGAAAGACAGGGTGCGAACACTGAAGCTTTCTTT. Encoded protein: CSERQGANTEAFF.

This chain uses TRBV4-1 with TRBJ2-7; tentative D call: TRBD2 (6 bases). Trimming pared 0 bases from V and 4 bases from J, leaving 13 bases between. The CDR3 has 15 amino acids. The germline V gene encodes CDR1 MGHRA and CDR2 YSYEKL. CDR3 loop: CASSQEDRETYEQYF. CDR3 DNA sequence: TGCGCCAGCAGCCAAGAGGACCGGGAGACTTACGAGCAGTACTTC.

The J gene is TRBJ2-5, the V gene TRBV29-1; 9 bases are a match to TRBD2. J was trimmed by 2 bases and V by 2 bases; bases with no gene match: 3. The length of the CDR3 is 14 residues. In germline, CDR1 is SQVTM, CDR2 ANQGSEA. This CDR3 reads CSVELAGTQETQYF. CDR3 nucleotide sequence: TGCAGCGTTGAACTAGCGGGGACTCAAGAGACCCAGTACTTC.